Below, 27 T cell receptor beta chains from the same sample are listed, as sequenced in a study of tumor-infiltrating lymphocytes in localized non-small cell lung cancer. Here immunoSEQ multiplex PCR was the method, and the copy in TCRdb shows in-frame clones only, minus some. The data show about 15,000 clones, with less than 75% seen just once and more than 20% held by the top ten. Sequencing was done on a sample of uninvolved lung tissue not adjacent to the tumor. The receptors originated from a human donor with non-small cell lung cancer.

The V call is TRBV23-1, the J call TRBJ2-7; 7 bases align to TRBD1. TRBV23-1 is annotated as an ORF whose role is uncertain. The CDR3 contains 17 residues. Germline trimming cut 4 bases from V and 12 bases from J; bases unmatched to any gene: 24. Written as DNA, the CDR3 is TGCGCCAGCAGTCCCCTCGGAGTGGGGACAGAGCCCTACGGGTCGTACTTC. As protein: CASSPLGVGTEPYGSYF.

The chain joins TRBV11-2 to TRBJ2-2; TRBD2 is a possible D gene (6 bases). CDR3 length: 16 amino acids. Germline V CDR1 and CDR2: SGHAT, FQNNGV. Trimming stripped 6 bases from V and 1 base from J, with 15 bases between. CDR3 loop: CASSFNTGRNTGELFF. CDR3 DNA: TGTGCCAGCAGTTTTAACACCGGGAGGAACACCGGGGAGCTGTTTTTT.

The V and J genes are TRBV25-1 and TRBJ2-7, with 9 bases identical to TRBD1. In germline, CDR1 is MGHDK, CDR2 SYGVNS. The CDR3 length is 14 residues. V lost 10 bases, J lost 6 bases, and 13 bases stayed unmatched. The CDR3 protein is CATGGTGLMFEQYF. In DNA form, the CDR3 reads TGTGCCACCGGTGGGACAGGGTTGATGTTCGAGCAGTACTTC.

The CDR3 region is CASSLLGQGTYEQYF. The CDR3 nucleotides are TGTGCCAGCAGTTTATTGGGACAGGGTACTTACGAGCAGTACTTC. J is TRBJ2-7 and V is TRBV27, with 9 bases fitting TRBD1. In germline, CDR1 is MNHEY, CDR2 SMNVEV (reference sequence). There are 15 residues in the CDR3. The V and J ends lost 1 base and 4 bases, in that order; junction bases with no gene match: 5.

This clone was seen more than once but under ten times. The chain carries TRBV6-5 and TRBJ2-2; TRBD1 is a possible D gene (6 bases). This CDR3 spans 14 amino acids. Trimming removed 6 bases at V and 2 bases at J, with 10 bases between. Germline CDR1 MNHEY, CDR2 SVGAGI. CDR3 loop: CASRNRANTGELFF. In DNA, the CDR3 is TGTGCCAGCAGGAACAGGGCAAACACCGGGGAGCTGTTTTTT.

V and J are TRBV9 and TRBJ2-2; weak D call: TRBD1 (5 bases). V was shortened by 3 bases and J by 0 bases, with 9 bases between the two germline ends. This CDR3 spans 15 amino acids. Germline V gene data show CDR1 as SGDLS and CDR2 as YYNGEE. In DNA form, the CDR3 reads TGTGCCAGCAGCGCACAGGATACGAACACCGGGGAGCTGTTTTTT. Its protein product is CASSAQDTNTGELFF. The full variable domain, rest sourced from reference TRBV9 and TRBJ2-2, is DSGVTQTPKHLITATGQRVTLRCSPRSGDLSVYWYQQSLDQGLQFLIQYYNGEERAKGNILERFSAQQFPDLHSELNLSSLELGDSALYFCASSAQDTNTGELFFGEGSRLTVL.

This chain joins TRBV5-6 and TRBJ1-3; the D is unclear. The CDR3 is 14 residues long. V dropped 2 bases and J dropped 0 bases, with 6 bases sitting between them. Per germline, CDR1 SGHDT and CDR2 YYEEEE. As DNA, the CDR3 is TGTGCCAGCAGCTTTGTAAGCTCTGGAAACACCATATATTTT. The encoded protein is CASSFVSSGNTIYF.

This rearrangement joins TRBV5-5 to TRBJ2-5; 7 nucleotides match TRBD2. V dropped 5 bases and J dropped 4; count of bases not matched to a gene: 11. CDR1 is SGHKS, CDR2 YYEKEE, per germline (reference sequence). The CDR3 is made up of 15 amino acids. The CDR3 spells CASRKDSSGSETQYF. CDR3 DNA sequence: TGTGCCAGCAGGAAAGACAGTAGCGGGTCAGAGACCCAGTACTTC.

The rearrangement links TRBV2 to TRBJ2-7; D is ambiguous. CDR1 is SNHLY and CDR2 is FYNNEI in the germline V gene. The CDR3 is 13 amino acids. The germline V and J ends were trimmed by 6 bases and 0 bases, with 9 bases remaining between them. CDR3 in amino acids: CASRVTYSYEQYF. CDR3 bases: TGTGCCAGCAGGGTCACTTACTCCTACGAGCAGTACTTC.

There are a few counts of this clone. The chain joins TRBV6-7 to TRBJ2-5; D not resolved. TRBV6-7 is marked as an open reading frame, function uncertain. V was shortened by 2 bases and J by 2 bases, with 15 bases between the two germline ends. The CDR3 is 16 residues long. The CDR3 sequence: CASSYGPRKRQETQYF. CDR3 coding DNA: TGTGCCAGCAGTTACGGTCCTAGAAAAAGACAAGAGACCCAGTACTTC.

V and J are TRBV4-1 and TRBJ2-5; 11 bases are a match to TRBD2. The junction had 12 bases not matched to a gene; V was cut back by 2 bases and J by 1 base. Per germline, CDR1 MGHRA and CDR2 YSYEKL. The CDR3 has 19 residues. CDR3 DNA: TGCGCCAGCAGCCAACTTTCTTCCGGGACTAGCGGAATCCAAGAGACCCAGTACTTC. This translates into CASSQLSSGTSGIQETQYF.

This rearrangement joins TRBV5-4 to TRBJ1-1; 11 bases align to TRBD1. This CDR3 spans 14 amino acids. V trimming: 4 bases; J trimming: 5 bases; junction bases outside the gene matches: 4. In germline, CDR1 is SGHNT, CDR2 YYREEE (reference sequence). Here the CDR3 DNA reads TGTGCCAGCAGCCTGGGACAGGGGGGAACTGAAGCTTTCTTT. The encoded protein is CASSLGQGGTEAFF. The full variable domain, with the rest looked up from reference TRBV5-4 and TRBJ1-1, is ETGVTQSPTHLIKTRGQQVTLRCSSQSGHNTVSWYQQALGQGPQFIFQYYREEENGRGNFPPRFSGLQFPNYSSELNVNALELDDSALYLCASSLGQGGTEAFFGQGTRLTVV.

CDR3 region: CASSPGTGLGKTQYF. CDR3 DNA sequence: TGCGCCAGCAGTCCCGGGACAGGGCTCGGAAAGACGCAGTATTTT. The chain joins TRBV10-1 to TRBJ2-3, with TRBD1 identical over 9 bases. Germline CDR1 WNHNN, CDR2 SYGVQD (reference sequence). J lost 9 bases, V lost 5 bases, and 12 bases had no gene match. This CDR3 has 15 residues.

The genes are TRBV27 and TRBJ2-7; 9 bases fit TRBD1. The ends lost 4 bases at V and 4 bases at J; junction bases unmatched: 14. CDR1 is MNHEY and CDR2 is SMNVEV in the germline V gene (reference sequence). CDR3 size: 17 residues. CDR3 nucleotides: TGTGCCAGCAGTTCATCGGGGACAGGGAATAGTTGGTACGAGCAGTACTTC. Translating gives CASSSSGTGNSWYEQYF.

V usage is TRBV30 and J usage is TRBJ2-3, with D unresolved. Trimming cost V 0 bases and J 5 bases, with 3 bases left between them. The CDR3 covers 11 residues. The germline CDR1 and CDR2 sequences are GTSNPN and SVGIG (reference sequence). CDR3 residues: CAWSVRDTQYF. DNA for the CDR3: TGTGCCTGGAGTGTACGAGATACGCAGTATTTT. The full variable domain, rest sourced from reference TRBV30 and TRBJ2-3, is SQTIHQWPATLVQPVGSPLSLECTVEGTSNPNLYWYRQAAGRGLQLLFYSVGIGQISSEVPQNLSASRPQDRQFILSSKKLLLSDSGFYLCAWSVRDTQYFGPGTRLTVL.

This clone rates as medium-sized. This chain uses TRBV11-3 with TRBJ2-7, with a weak D call TRBD1 (5 bases). Germline values: CDR1 SGHNT, CDR2 YENEEA. The CDR3 is made up of 14 amino acids. V gave up 2 bases and J gave up 2 bases, with 10 bases separating them. The CDR3 loop is CASSLSDRPYEQYF. The CDR3 bases are TGTGCCAGCAGCTTAAGTGACAGACCCTACGAGCAGTACTTC.

The chain uses TRBV7-8 and TRBJ2-3; D is ambiguous. Germline V lookup: CDR1 SGHVS, CDR2 FQNEAQ. The length of the CDR3 is 12 residues. Trimming shortened V by 0 bases and J by 14 bases, and 12 bases separated the two germline ends. The CDR3 sequence: CASSLAWQEAYF. As DNA, the CDR3 is TGTGCCAGCAGCTTAGCGTGGCAGGAAGCGTATTTT. The whole variable domain, remainder taken from reference TRBV7-8 and TRBJ2-3, is GAGVSQSPRYKVAKRGQDVALRCDPISGHVSLFWYQQALGQGPEFLTYFQNEAQLDKSGLPSDRFFAERPEGSVSTLKIQRTQQEDSAVYLCASSLAWQEAYFGPGTRLTVL.

The chain recombines TRBV11-3 with TRBJ2-7; D remains unclear. Trimming removed 5 bases at V and 3 bases at J, with 17 bases between. Per the germline V gene, CDR1 is SGHNT and CDR2 is YENEEA. This CDR3 has 15 amino acids. The chain's CDR3 is CASSLRDSAGYEQYF. CDR3 sequence (DNA): TGTGCCAGCAGCCTCCGAGACTCAGCCGGCTACGAGCAGTACTTC.

This clone was counted between two and nine times. The CDR3 spells CASSLLAAGGILRAKNIQYF. CDR3 DNA sequence: TGTGCCAGCAGCCTCCTAGCAGCAGGGGGTATCTTACGAGCCAAAAACATTCAGTACTTC. The V and J genes are TRBV4-2 and TRBJ2-4; 7 bases match TRBD1. CDR3 length: 20 amino acids. Germline assignment: CDR1 LGHNA and CDR2 YNFKEQ. Trimming cost V 4 bases and J 0 bases; bases outside gene matches: 18.

The chain carries TRBV2 and TRBJ1-6, with D perhaps matching TRBD1 (5 bases). CDR1 and CDR2 (germline): SNHLY, FYNNEI. The CDR3 is 14 residues long. V shed 7 bases and J shed 7 bases, with 14 bases lying between them. CDR3 in amino acids: CASISREVNSPLHF. CDR3 bases: TGTGCCAGCATTAGCAGGGAAGTCAATTCACCCCTCCACTTT.

The V and J genes are TRBV29-1 and TRBJ1-5; D unclear. Trimming removed 6 bases at V and 3 bases at J, with 12 bases between. Germline V gene lookup returns CDR1 SQVTM and CDR2 ANQGSEA. The CDR3 is 13 amino acids. The CDR3 DNA reads TGCAGCGTCCCGATTTCGTACAATCAGCCCCAGCATTTT. Translating gives CSVPISYNQPQHF.

The chain joins TRBV9 to TRBJ1-1; D gene uncertain. Trimming cost V 0 bases and J 1 base, with 7 bases left between them. This CDR3 has 14 amino acids. CDR1 is SGDLS, CDR2 YYNGEE, per germline. The CDR3 region has the DNA TGTGCCAGCAGCGTAGGGGGAGCGAACACTGAAGCTTTCTTT. Amino acids: CASSVGGANTEAFF.

V gene TRBV4-3 combines with J gene TRBJ1-1, with 7 bases fitting TRBD1. After removal of 3 bases from V and 4 bases from J, the junction contained 2 bases not matched to a gene. From germline, CDR1 is LGHNA and CDR2 YSLEER. The CDR3 spans 13 residues. CDR3 in DNA: TGCGCCAGCAGCCAGAGACAGGGCACTGAAGCTTTCTTT. Translation gives CASSQRQGTEAFF.

This clone was recorded a few times. This chain links TRBV5-4 with TRBJ2-1; D not certain. V lost 3 bases to trimming and J lost 7 bases, with 11 bases between them. Germline V CDR1 and CDR2: SGHNT, YYREEE (reference sequence). The CDR3 contains 13 residues. The CDR3, as DNA: TGTGCCAGCAGCTCGACCTTGGGGAATGAGCAGTTCTTC. Its translation: CASSSTLGNEQFF.

The chain is built from TRBV11-2 and TRBJ2-2; 8 bases match TRBD2. With V trimmed by 6 bases and J by 4 bases, 16 bases remained unmatched. CDR1 is SGHAT and CDR2 is FQNNGV in the germline V gene. This CDR3 region has 18 residues. CDR3 sequence (DNA): TGTGCCAGCAGACGCGATCTAGCGGGCCCCGGCGGCACCGGGGAGCTGTTTTTT. It is translated as CASRRDLAGPGGTGELFF.

This clone turned up a few times. The gene calls are TRBV29-1 and TRBJ2-2, with TRBD1 matching over 7 bases. The V and J ends lost 2 bases and 4 bases, in that order; junction bases with no gene match: 13. CDR1 and CDR2 from the germline V gene are SQVTM and ANQGSEA. The CDR3 covers 17 residues. CDR3 protein: CSVESRKGASGTGELFF. The CDR3 bases are TGCAGCGTTGAAAGCAGAAAGGGGGCGAGTGGCACCGGGGAGCTGTTTTTT.

The chain joins TRBV6-1 to TRBJ1-5; 8 bases align to TRBD1. This CDR3 comprises 15 residues. Losses at the gene ends were 5 bases for V and 2 bases for J; bases not matched to a gene: 5. Germline assignment: CDR1 MNHNS and CDR2 SASEGT. The CDR3 bases are TGTGCCAGCAGTCGGACAGGGTCGGGCAATCAGCCCCAGCATTTT. This gives the protein CASSRTGSGNQPQHF.